This T cell receptor beta chain was captured by sequencing in a study of blood T cell repertoires in COVID-19. On the study more broadly: COVID-19 samples from acute and convalescent phases originated in the United States, Italy and Spain.

This CDR3 region has 15 residues. Germline values: CDR1 SGHNT, CDR2 YYREEE (reference sequence). With 1 base clipped from V and 4 bases from J, the junction kept 5 bases outside the gene matches. Generated by immunoSEQ multiplex PCR, the TCRdb table keeps only in-frame clones and is missing some. The repertoire holds 350,000 to 550,000 clones, with around 90% as singletons. V is TRBV5-4 and J is TRBJ2-7, with 10 bases that match TRBD2. This clonotype originated in a woman under 30 with acute COVID-19. Sequenced sample: PBMCs or T cells enriched from blood (not recorded which). As DNA, the CDR3 is TGTGCCAGCAGCTTGTATCTAGCGGGGGTGTACGAGCAGTACTTC. Translated: CASSLYLAGVYEQYF.